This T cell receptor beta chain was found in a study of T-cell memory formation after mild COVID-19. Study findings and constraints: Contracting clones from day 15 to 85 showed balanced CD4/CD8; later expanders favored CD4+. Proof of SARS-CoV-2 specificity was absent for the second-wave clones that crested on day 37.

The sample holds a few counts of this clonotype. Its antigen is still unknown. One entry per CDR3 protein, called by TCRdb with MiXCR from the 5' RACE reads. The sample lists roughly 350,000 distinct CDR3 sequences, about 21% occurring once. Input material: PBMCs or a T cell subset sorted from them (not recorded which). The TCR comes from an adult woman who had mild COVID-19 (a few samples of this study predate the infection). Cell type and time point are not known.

CDR3 region: CASSERRLAGLNEQFF. The CDR3 DNA reads as TGTGCCAGCAGTGAAAGACGGCTAGCGGGTCTTAATGAGCAGTTCTTC. The chain is built from TRBV2 and TRBJ2-1; TRBD2 matches 8 bases. Germline CDR1 SNHLY, CDR2 FYNNEI. Trimming cost V 2 bases and J 7 bases; bases outside gene matches: 10. CDR3 size: 16 residues.